Listed below are T cell receptor beta chains from one sample, sequenced in a study of shared clonotypes between healthy human individuals. The protocol was immunoSEQ multiplex PCR, while the TCRdb copy is restricted to in-frame clones and leaves out a portion. Among some 740,000 clones listed, about 91% were seen once. Sequencing was performed on naive CD8+ T cells sorted from blood. Receptors originate from a man aged 25 to 40 in good health. CDR3s include the opening cysteine and the closing phenylalanine or tryptophan. D genes are given only for firm matches. Only part of the rows carry a size: once, few, many, or a class if the clone is expanded.

d_call clone_size j_call v_call cdr3_aa cdr3_nt
. . TRBJ2-5 TRBV28 CASSLRQEWREETQYF TGTGCCAGCAGTTTGAGACAGGAGTGGCGGGAAGAGACCCAGTACTTC
TRBD1 . TRBJ2-7 TRBV29-1 CSVAPGQGDYEQYF TGCAGCGTTGCACCGGGACAGGGGGATTACGAGCAGTACTTC
TRBD1 . TRBJ2-7 TRBV5-4 CASSFPGTDRF TGTGCCAGCAGCTTTCCCGGGACAGACCGGTTC
. . TRBJ2-3 TRBV5-1 CASSLGSVSPDTQYF TGCGCCAGCAGCTTGGGTAGCGTAAGCCCAGATACGCAGTATTTT
. . TRBJ2-7 TRBV28 CASSFAGAYEQYF TGTGCCAGCAGTTTTGCAGGTGCCTACGAGCAGTACTTC
. . TRBJ2-7 TRBV27 CASSRPRGGEQYF TGTGCCAGCAGTAGACCCCGGGGAGGCGAGCAGTACTTC
. . TRBJ1-1 TRBV19 CASSMVLNTEAFF TGTGCCAGTAGTATGGTTCTGAACACTGAAGCTTTCTTT
TRBD2 . TRBJ2-7 TRBV4-1 CASSQGIESAGDSYEQYF TGCGCCAGCAGCCAAGGAATAGAGAGCGCGGGAGACTCGTACGAGCAGTACTTC
TRBD2 . TRBJ2-1 TRBV6-1 CASSEFLAGDNEQFF TGTGCCAGCAGTGAATTCCTAGCGGGGGACAATGAGCAGTTCTTC
TRBD1 once TRBJ1-5 TRBV6-1 CASSPFWDREMHF TGTGCCAGCAGTCCATTCTGGGACAGGGAAATGCATTTT
. few TRBJ2-1 TRBV19 CASSADWNEQFF TGTGCCAGTAGTGCCGACTGGAATGAGCAGTTCTTC
TRBD2 . TRBJ2-1 TRBV4-2 CASSQGSGRISAYNEQFF TGTGCCAGCAGCCAAGGTAGCGGGAGGATAAGCGCCTACAATGAGCAGTTCTTC
TRBD2 . TRBJ2-7 TRBV7-2 CASDSGRAYEQYF TGTGCCAGCGATAGCGGGAGGGCCTACGAGCAGTACTTC
. . TRBJ1-1 TRBV29-1 CSVVRPGSYTEAFF TGCAGCGTTGTCCGTCCTGGGTCCTACACTGAAGCTTTCTTT
. . TRBJ1-4 TRBV9 CASSVGGTDNEKLFF TGTGCCAGCAGCGTCGGCGGGACGGATAATGAAAAACTGTTTTTT
TRBD2 . TRBJ2-4 TRBV7-9 CASSLGRLAGPVGNIQYF TGTGCCAGCAGCTTAGGTCGACTAGCGGGCCCCGTTGGGAACATTCAGTACTTC
TRBD2 . TRBJ2-7 TRBV6-1 CASSGLAPYEQYF TGTGCCAGCAGCGGACTAGCTCCCTACGAGCAGTACTTC
TRBD1 . TRBJ2-3 TRBV2 CASSSGTGGSDTQYF TGTGCCAGCAGTAGCGGGACAGGGGGTTCAGATACGCAGTATTTT
. . TRBJ1-5 TRBV28 CASSLWGFGNQPQHF TGTGCCAGCAGTTTATGGGGGTTTGGCAATCAGCCCCAGCATTTT
. many TRBJ2-6 TRBV6-4 CASSDLGGSGANVLTF TGTGCCAGCAGTGACCTGGGTGGCTCTGGGGCCAACGTCCTGACTTTC
TRBD2 . TRBJ2-3 TRBV18 CASSPPSGNTDTQYF TGTGCCAGCTCACCACCTAGCGGGAACACAGATACGCAGTATTTT
. . TRBJ1-3 TRBV27 CASSLGSGPGNTIYF TGTGCCAGCAGTTTAGGGTCAGGACCCGGAAACACCATATATTTT
. . TRBJ1-1 TRBV4-1 CASSQVGGVNTEAFF TGCGCCAGCAGCCAAGTTGGGGGAGTGAACACTGAAGCTTTCTTT
. few TRBJ2-2 TRBV11-2 CASSLSLGQTNTGELFF TGTGCCAGCAGCTTAAGCTTAGGGCAGACGAACACCGGGGAGCTGTTTTTT
. . TRBJ1-1 TRBV15 CATRSLNTEAFF TGTGCCACCAGGTCCTTGAACACTGAAGCTTTCTTT
. . TRBJ1-2 TRBV27 CASSLSGASGYTF TGTGCCAGCAGTTTATCGGGGGCGAGTGGCTACACCTTC
TRBD2 . TRBJ2-1 TRBV6-5 CASSYSQAGIYNEQFF TGTGCCAGCAGTTATTCCCAAGCGGGAATATACAATGAGCAGTTCTTC
TRBD2 . TRBJ2-1 TRBV7-3 CASSSLAGGSGEQFF TGTGCCAGCAGCTCGCTAGCGGGAGGATCCGGTGAGCAGTTCTTC
. . TRBJ2-7 TRBV10-2 CASSEAQNYEQYF TGCGCCAGCAGTGAAGCGCAGAACTACGAGCAGTACTTC
. . TRBJ2-3 TRBV9 CASSVEGKATDTQYF TGTGCCAGCAGCGTAGAGGGGAAGGCCACAGATACGCAGTATTTT
. . TRBJ2-2 TRBV21-1 CASSKILDNTGELFF TGTGCCAGCAGCAAAATACTAGACAACACCGGGGAGCTGTTTTTT
. . TRBJ2-1 TRBV7-2 CASSWRSPLTNEQFF TGTGCCAGCAGCTGGAGGAGTCCCCTTACGAATGAGCAGTTCTTC
TRBD2 . TRBJ2-1 TRBV7-8 CASSVEVGGPYEQFF TGTGCCAGCAGCGTAGAGGTGGGAGGGCCGTATGAGCAGTTCTTC
. . TRBJ2-1 TRBV6-5 CASSLVSYNEQFF TGTGCCAGCTCACTTGTCTCCTACAATGAGCAGTTCTTC
TRBD1 . TRBJ2-7 TRBV2 CASRDGQGADEQYF TGTGCCAGCAGAGACGGACAGGGGGCGGACGAGCAGTACTTC
. . TRBJ2-3 TRBV9 CASSITLSTDTQYF TGTGCCAGCAGTATAACTCTCAGCACAGATACGCAGTATTTT
TRBD1 . TRBJ1-1 TRBV19 CASSRGQATMNTEAFF TGTGCCAGTAGCCGCGGACAGGCTACCATGAACACTGAAGCTTTCTTT
TRBD2 . TRBJ2-7 TRBV5-1 CASSLDLAGSYEQYF TGCGCCAGCAGCTTGGACCTAGCGGGAAGCTACGAGCAGTACTTC